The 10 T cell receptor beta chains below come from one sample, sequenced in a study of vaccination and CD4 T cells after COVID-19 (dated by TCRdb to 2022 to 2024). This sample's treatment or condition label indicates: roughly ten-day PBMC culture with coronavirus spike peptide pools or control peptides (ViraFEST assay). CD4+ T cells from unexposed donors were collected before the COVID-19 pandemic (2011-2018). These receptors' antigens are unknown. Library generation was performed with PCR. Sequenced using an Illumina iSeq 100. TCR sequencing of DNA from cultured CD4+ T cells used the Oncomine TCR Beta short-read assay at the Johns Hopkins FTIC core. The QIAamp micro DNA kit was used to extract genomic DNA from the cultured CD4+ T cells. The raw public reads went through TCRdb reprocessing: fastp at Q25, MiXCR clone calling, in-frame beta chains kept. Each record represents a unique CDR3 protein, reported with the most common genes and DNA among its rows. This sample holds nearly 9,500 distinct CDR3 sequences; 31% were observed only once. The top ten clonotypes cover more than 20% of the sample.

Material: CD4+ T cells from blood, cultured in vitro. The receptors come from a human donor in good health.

CDR3 loop: CASSDTGGAMGYTF. CDR3 coding DNA: TGTGCCAGCAGTGACACAGGGGGCGCAATGGGCTACACCTTC. This chain uses TRBV6-4 with TRBJ1-2; 9 nucleotides agree with TRBD1. Germline CDR1 reads MRHNA; CDR2 reads SNTAGT. Germline trimming cut 2 bases from V and 8 bases from J; bases unmatched to any gene: 6. CDR3 length equals 14 residues.

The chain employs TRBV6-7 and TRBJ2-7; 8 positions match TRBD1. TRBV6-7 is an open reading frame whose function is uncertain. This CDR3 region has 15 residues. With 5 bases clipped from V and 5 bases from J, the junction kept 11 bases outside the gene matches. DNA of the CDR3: TGTGCCAGCAGTCCCCATCGACAGGGGACCCACGAGCAGTACTTC. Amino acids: CASSPHRQGTHEQYF.

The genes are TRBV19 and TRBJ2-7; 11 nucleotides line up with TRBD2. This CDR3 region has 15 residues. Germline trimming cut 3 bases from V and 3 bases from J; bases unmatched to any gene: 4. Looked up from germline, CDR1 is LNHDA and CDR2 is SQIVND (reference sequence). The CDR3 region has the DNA TGTGCCAGTAGTATCGGAACTAGCGGGAGCTACGAGCAGTACTTC. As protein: CASSIGTSGSYEQYF.

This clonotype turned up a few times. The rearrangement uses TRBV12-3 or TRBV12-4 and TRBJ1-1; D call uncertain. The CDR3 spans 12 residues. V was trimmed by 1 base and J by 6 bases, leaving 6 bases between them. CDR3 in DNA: TGTGCCAGCAGTTTAGAAGTTCCTGAAGCTTTCTTT. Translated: CASSLEVPEAFF.

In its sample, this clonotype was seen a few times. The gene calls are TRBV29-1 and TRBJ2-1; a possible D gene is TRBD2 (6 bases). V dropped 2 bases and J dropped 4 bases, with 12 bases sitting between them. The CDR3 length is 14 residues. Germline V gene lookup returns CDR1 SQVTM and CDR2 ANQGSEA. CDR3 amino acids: CSVELANPYNEQFF. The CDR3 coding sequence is TGCAGCGTTGAACTAGCGAATCCTTACAATGAGCAGTTCTTC.

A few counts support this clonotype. The CDR3 nucleotides read TGCAGTGCTAACAGGGGGAGCACCGGGGAGCTGTTTTTT. Encoded protein: CSANRGSTGELFF. This chain links TRBV20-1 with TRBJ2-2; 8 bases are shared with TRBD1. The germline V gene has CDR1 DFQATT and CDR2 SNEGSKA (reference sequence). V gave up 4 bases and J gave up 4 bases; unmatched junction bases: 2. CDR3 length equals 13 residues.

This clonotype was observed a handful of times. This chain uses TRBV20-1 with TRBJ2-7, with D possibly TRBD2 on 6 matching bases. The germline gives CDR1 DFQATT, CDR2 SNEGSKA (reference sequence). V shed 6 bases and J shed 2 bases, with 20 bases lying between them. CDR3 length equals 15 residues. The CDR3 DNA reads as TGCAGTGCCAAGAGATCTAGCGTCAATCCCTACGAGCAGTACTTC. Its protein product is CSAKRSSVNPYEQYF.

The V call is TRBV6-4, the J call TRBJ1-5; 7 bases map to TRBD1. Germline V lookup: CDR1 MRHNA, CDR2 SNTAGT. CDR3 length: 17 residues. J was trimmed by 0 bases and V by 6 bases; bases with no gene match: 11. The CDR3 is CASSEDRARGSNQPQHF. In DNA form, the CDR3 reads TGTGCCAGCAGCGAAGACAGGGCAAGAGGTAGCAATCAGCCCCAGCATTTT.

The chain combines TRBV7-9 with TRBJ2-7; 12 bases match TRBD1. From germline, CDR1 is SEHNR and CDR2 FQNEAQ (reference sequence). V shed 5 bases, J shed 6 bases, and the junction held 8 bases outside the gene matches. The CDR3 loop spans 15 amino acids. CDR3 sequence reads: CASSKGDRGHGEQYF. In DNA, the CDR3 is TGTGCCAGCAGCAAAGGGGACAGGGGGCATGGCGAGCAGTACTTC.

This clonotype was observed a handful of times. The CDR3 DNA follows: TGTGCCAGCAGCTCGCAGGGATGGGAAGGCTACACCTTC. Its protein is CASSSQGWEGYTF. The rearrangement links TRBV7-9 to TRBJ1-2; D perhaps matches TRBD1 (5 bases). The V and J ends lost 4 bases and 8 bases respectively, with 14 bases between them. CDR3 length: 13 amino acids. CDR1 SEHNR and CDR2 FQNEAQ come from the germline V gene (reference sequence).